The 9 T cell receptor beta chains in this list originate from one sample, sequenced in a study of blood T cell repertoires in COVID-19. Here immunoSEQ multiplex PCR was the method, and the copy in TCRdb shows in-frame clones only, minus some. The sample contains over 150,000 clones, approximately 87% of which appear only once. The sample was peripheral blood. The source of these receptors is a woman in her 70s with COVID-19, enrolled during active disease.

CDR3: CASSLGAASYNEQFF. CDR3 DNA: TGTGCCAGCAGCCTAGGGGCTGCGTCCTACAATGAGCAGTTCTTC. The rearrangement joins TRBV9 to TRBJ2-1; possible D gene TRBD1, 5 bases. Germline V CDR1 and CDR2: SGDLS, YYNGEE. Between the trimmed V and J ends, which lost 4 bases and 1 base, there was a span of 12 bases. This CDR3 comprises 15 residues.

This clone has only one observation. The rearrangement links TRBV30 to TRBJ1-5; tentatively, D is TRBD1 (6 bases). The germline V gene encodes CDR1 GTSNPN and CDR2 SVGIG (reference sequence). Trimming pared 2 bases from V and 0 bases from J, leaving 20 bases between. The CDR3 extends over 18 amino acids. The CDR3 coding sequence is TGTGCCTGGAGTTACCCCACAGGGAATCCTTATAGCAATCAGCCCCAGCATTTT. Protein: CAWSYPTGNPYSNQPQHF.

The chain employs TRBV29-1 and TRBJ1-1; D not certain. This CDR3 is built from 12 residues. Trimming left V 7 bases short and J 5 bases short, with 14 bases between. CDR1 and CDR2 (germline): SQVTM, ANQGSEA. The CDR3 here is CSGSRGGTEAFF. The CDR3 nucleotides are TGCAGCGGCTCCCGGGGAGGGACTGAAGCTTTCTTT.

This chain joins TRBV19 and TRBJ1-5; TRBD1 might be the D (5 bases). The germline gives CDR1 LNHDA, CDR2 SQIVND (reference sequence). With 3 bases removed from V and 7 bases from J, the gap between germline ends came to 10 bases. CDR3 length: 13 residues. CDR3 in amino acids: CASSMGPLQPQHF. DNA of the CDR3: TGTGCCAGTAGTATGGGGCCATTACAGCCCCAGCATTTT.

The V and J genes are TRBV11-2 and TRBJ2-1, with D maybe TRBD2 (7 bases). CDR1 is SGHAT and CDR2 is FQNNGV in the germline V gene. CDR3 length: 15 amino acids. V lost 1 base and J lost 4, with 11 bases in between. The DNA of the CDR3 is TGTGCCAGCAGCTTAGCGGGGGGCGCTTACAATGAGCAGTTCTTC. Translating it yields CASSLAGGAYNEQFF.

This clone was counted once. The chain employs TRBV6-5 and TRBJ2-7; TRBD2 aligns across 13 bases. Trimming took 5 bases from V and 9 from J; bases not matched to a gene: 7. CDR1 and CDR2 from the germline V gene are MNHEY and SVGAGI. This CDR3 is built from 14 residues. CDR3 protein: CASSPGLAGSGQYF. CDR3 nucleotides: TGTGCCAGCAGTCCGGGACTAGCGGGATCGGGGCAGTACTTC.

J is TRBJ1-2 and V is TRBV19; unclear D gene. Trimming took off 3 bases at V and 8 bases at J, with 13 bases between the two ends. Germline assignment: CDR1 LNHDA and CDR2 SQIVND (reference sequence). The CDR3 loop spans 13 amino acids. DNA for the CDR3: TGTGCCAGTAGTATTAAAGATGCGGGAGGCTACACCTTC. Translated, it gives CASSIKDAGGYTF.

The chain combines TRBV28 with TRBJ2-7, with 8 bases lining up with TRBD2. CDR1 and CDR2 from the germline V gene are MDHEN and SYDVKM. The CDR3 is 14 residues long. V lost 5 bases to trimming and J lost 8 bases; unmatched junction nucleotides: 11. CDR3 in DNA: TGTGCCAGCAGTACTCCGGGACTAGACCAAAAGCAGTACTTC. Protein: CASSTPGLDQKQYF.

The V call is TRBV7-6, the J call TRBJ2-1; TRBD1 agrees at 8 bases. This CDR3 has 17 amino acids. Per germline, CDR1 SGHVS and CDR2 FNYEAQ. V gave up 0 bases and J gave up 5 bases; unmatched junction bases: 9. CDR3 coding DNA: TGTGCCAGCAGCTTAGCTGGGACAGGCCCCCCTAACAATGAGCAGTTCTTC. It codes for CASSLAGTGPPNNEQFF.